What follows are 12 T cell receptor beta chains derived from one specimen sequenced in a study of T cell changes during pregnancy in multiple sclerosis. The method was immunoSEQ multiplex PCR; TCRdb's version includes in-frame clones alone and lacks a portion of them. This table has tens of thousands of clones, 85% to 95% appearing once. The material was peripheral blood, obtained in the third trimester of pregnancy. The receptors originated from a female donor in good health, enrolled as a control in a pregnancy study.

This clone was recorded once. The DNA of the CDR3 is TGTGCCAGCAGTCTGGACAGGAACACTGAAGCTTTCTTT. Translation gives CASSLDRNTEAFF. This chain connects TRBV7-3 to TRBJ1-1; D perhaps matches TRBD1 (6 bases). V was shortened by 6 bases and J by 1 base, with 9 bases between the two germline ends. This CDR3 is 13 amino acids long. Germline-derived CDR1 and CDR2 are SGHTA and FQGTGA.

The chain combines TRBV10-3 with TRBJ2-5; D possibly corresponds to TRBD2 (5 bases). CDR1 is ENHRY, CDR2 SYGVKD, per germline. The V and J ends lost 2 bases and 5 bases respectively, with 15 bases between them. The CDR3 totals 15 residues. The CDR3 sequence is CAISEPGKLRETQYF. DNA of the CDR3: TGTGCCATCAGTGAGCCCGGGAAGCTGAGGGAGACCCAGTACTTC.

J is TRBJ2-7 and V is TRBV11-3; 7 bases match TRBD2. Per the germline V gene, CDR1 is SGHNT and CDR2 is YENEEA. This CDR3 is 15 amino acids long. Trimming cost V 1 base and J 2 bases; bases outside gene matches: 5. The chain's CDR3 is CASSLASRGTYEQYF. The CDR3 coding sequence is TGTGCCAGCAGCTTAGCCTCGCGGGGGACCTACGAGCAGTACTTC.

The rearrangement links TRBV5-4 to TRBJ2-5, with TRBD2 matching over 11 bases. Germline V gene lookup returns CDR1 SGHNT and CDR2 YYREEE (reference sequence). With 7 bases clipped from V and 0 bases from J, the junction kept 8 bases outside the gene matches. This CDR3 is 16 amino acids long. Written as DNA, the CDR3 is TGTGCCAGCGGACTAAATAGCGGGAGGGACCAAGAGACCCAGTACTTC. The encoded protein is CASGLNSGRDQETQYF.

The chain recombines TRBV28 with TRBJ2-1, with a possible D match to TRBD2 (6 bases). CDR3 length equals 14 residues. Trimming pared 8 bases from V and 0 bases from J, leaving 11 bases between. Germline V gene sequence: CDR1 MDHEN, CDR2 SYDVKM. DNA of the CDR3: TGTGCCAGCCGGGGGAGTAGCTCCTACAATGAGCAGTTCTTC. It encodes CASRGSSSYNEQFF.

This chain connects TRBV10-2 to TRBJ1-3; 7 bases are a match to TRBD1. Germline CDR1 is WSHSY and CDR2 is SAAADI. The V and J ends lost 4 bases and 4 bases, in that order; junction bases with no gene match: 10. The CDR3 consists of 16 residues. CDR3 amino acids: CASSVGVDRVGNTIYF. The CDR3 DNA reads as TGCGCCAGCAGTGTTGGAGTAGACAGGGTCGGAAACACCATATATTTT.

CDR3 coding DNA: TGTGCCAGCAGTTTGTACGGCACTGAAGCTTTCTTT. It encodes CASSLYGTEAFF. The chain is built from TRBV28 and TRBJ1-1, with unresolved D. CDR3 size: 12 residues. Trimming took off 3 bases at V and 4 bases at J, with 6 bases between the two ends. Germline V gene sequence: CDR1 MDHEN, CDR2 SYDVKM.

The chain joins TRBV6-4 to TRBJ1-3, with 10 bases lining up with TRBD1. V lost 0 bases and J lost 7; bases outside the gene matches: 0. The germline V gene has CDR1 MRHNA and CDR2 SNTAGT. The CDR3 extends over 14 amino acids. The CDR3 DNA follows: TGTGCCAGCAGTGACTCGGACAGGGGGAACACCATATATTTT. Translated, it gives CASSDSDRGNTIYF.

The chain has TRBV5-4 and TRBJ2-3; TRBD1 agrees at 10 bases. Trimming at V came to 0 bases and at J to 6 bases, leaving 7 bases not matched to a gene. This CDR3 has 16 amino acids. In germline, CDR1 is SGHNT, CDR2 YYREEE (reference sequence). CDR3 nucleotide sequence: TGTGCCAGCAGCTTGGCAGACAGGGGGCAGCGGGATACGCAGTATTTT. It codes for CASSLADRGQRDTQYF. Complete variable domain (other parts from reference TRBV5-4 and TRBJ2-3): ETGVTQSPTHLIKTRGQQVTLRCSSQSGHNTVSWYQQALGQGPQFIFQYYREEENGRGNFPPRFSGLQFPNYSSELNVNALELDDSALYLCASSLADRGQRDTQYFGPGTRLTVL.

CDR3 in amino acids: CSASTGAKNIQYF. The CDR3 DNA reads TGCAGCGCCTCTACAGGGGCCAAAAACATTCAGTACTTC. The chain couples TRBV29-1 to TRBJ2-4; the D gene is possibly TRBD1 (6 bases). The germline CDR1 and CDR2 sequences are SQVTM and ANQGSEA. The V end was cut by 7 bases, the J end by 1 base, with 11 bases between. This CDR3 contains 13 residues.

Written as DNA, the CDR3 is TGTGCCAGCAGCTGGGGGGTGAGCCCCGGGGAGCTGTTTTTT. Protein product: CASSWGVSPGELFF. The genes are TRBV7-3 and TRBJ2-2; D possibly corresponds to TRBD2 (6 bases). CDR1 and CDR2 (germline): SGHTA, FQGTGA. There are 14 residues in the CDR3. V was pared by 4 bases and J by 6 bases, with 12 bases between.

Concerning this clone: Since the CDR3 does not end with the conserved phenylalanine or tryptophan, this likely comes from a read error. It is unclear where the CDR3 begins or ends on the DNA, so no DNA is shown, and the CDR3 is as TCRdb lists it. CDR3 region: CARPPGGG. This chain uses TRBV19 with TRBJ2-3; the table names TRBD2, a call not compared with the DNA. Looked up from germline, CDR1 is LNHDA and CDR2 is SQIVND (reference sequence). From its first to its last residue, the CDR3 has 8 amino acids.